This is a list of T cell receptor beta chains from one sample in a study of T cells in localized non-small cell lung cancer. Assay: immunoSEQ multiplex PCR; the TCRdb copy retains only in-frame clones and omits some. Among roughly 35,000 clones listed, 85% to 95% were seen once. The specimen was peripheral blood mononuclear cells, collected before any cancer treatment. Receptors originate from a female donor older than 55 with stage II lung adenocarcinoma. Each CDR3 is given with its conserved first and last residue. The D gene is left open where the match is weak. Some rows mark clone size as missing; the rest say once, few, many or name a class of expanded clone.

d_gene	v_gene	j_gene	abundance	CDR3nt	CDR3aa
TRBD2	TRBV9	TRBJ2-3	.	TGTGCCAGCAGCACGGGACTAGCGGGGACCACAATAGATACGCAGTATTTT	CASSTGLAGTTIDTQYF
.	TRBV5-4	TRBJ1-1	.	TGTGCCAGCAGCTTGGACCCGACCGGGGGGATGACGACTGAAGCTTTCTTT	CASSLDPTGGMTTEAFF
.	TRBV5-1	TRBJ1-1	.	TGCGCCAGCAGCTCCAGGAGGAGTAGTCAAGCTTTCTTT	CASSSRRSSQAFF
.	TRBV11-2	TRBJ2-2	.	TGTGCCAGCAGCCCTAGCAACACCGGGGAGCTGTTTTTT	CASSPSNTGELFF
TRBD1	TRBV7-3	TRBJ2-5	.	TGTGCCAGCAGCCCGGACAGGAAAAGCCAAGAGACCCAGTACTTC	CASSPDRKSQETQYF
TRBD1	TRBV15	TRBJ2-5	.	TGTGCCACCAGCAGCAGCGACAGGGTAGAGACCCAGTACTTC	CATSSSDRVETQYF
.	TRBV28	TRBJ1-6	.	TGTGCCAGCAGTTTCGGGAGCTCCTATAATTCACCCCTCCACTTT	CASSFGSSYNSPLHF
.	TRBV5-1	TRBJ2-7	.	TGCGCCAGCAGCTTGCGCTCCCAGACGACACGTAGGGCCTACGAGCAGTACTTC	CASSLRSQTTRRAYEQYF
TRBD2	TRBV5-4	TRBJ2-7	.	TGTGCCTGGGGGGGTCCGAGCTCCTACGAGCAGTACTTC	CAWGGPSSYEQYF
.	TRBV5-1	TRBJ2-7	few	TGCGCCAGCAGCCCTTCGTTCGCCTCCTACGAGCAGTACTTC	CASSPSFASYEQYF
.	TRBV11-2	TRBJ2-7	few	TGTGCCAGCGAAGGGTCCTACGAGCAGTACTTC	CASEGSYEQYF
.	TRBV6-1	TRBJ1-1	.	TGTGCCAGCTACAGGGTAGGGAACACTGAAGCTTTCTTT	CASYRVGNTEAFF
TRBD2	TRBV5-1	TRBJ2-3	.	TGCGCCAGCAGCTTGGGGGGCCTAGCGGGAGGTAGCACAGATACGCAGTATTTT	CASSLGGLAGGSTDTQYF
.	TRBV5-1	TRBJ1-2	.	TGCGCCAGCAAGCTTGGTACGGACAGAGGGGCTAACTATGGCTACACCTTC	CASKLGTDRGANYGYTF
.	TRBV7-4	TRBJ2-4	.	TGTGCCAGCAGCCCCGCAGGGGACCTGTCAGCCAAAAACATTCAGTACTTC	CASSPAGDLSAKNIQYF
.	TRBV5-6	TRBJ2-5	.	TGTGCCAGCAGCTTGGGTTCAACAGAGACCCAGTACTTC	CASSLGSTETQYF
.	TRBV5-1	TRBJ2-5	.	TGCGCCAGCAGCTTGGGGGTAGGCCAGGAGACCCAGTACTTC	CASSLGVGQETQYF
.	TRBV28	TRBJ1-2	.	TGTGCCAGCAGCAGAGATACAGGGCTATCGTACTATGGCTACACCTTC	CASSRDTGLSYYGYTF
TRBD1	TRBV9	TRBJ1-5	.	TGTGCCAGCAGCGCCGACAGGGACCCTAGCGGTATTAGCAATCAGCCCCAGCATTTT	CASSADRDPSGISNQPQHF
TRBD2	TRBV4-2	TRBJ2-1	once	TGTGCCAGCAGCCAGGACACCGGGACTAGCGGGAGCTACAATGAGCAGTTCTTC	CASSQDTGTSGSYNEQFF
.	TRBV6-5	TRBJ2-7	.	TGTGCCAGCAGTTCTACCTACGAGCAGTACTTC	CASSSTYEQYF
TRBD1	TRBV2	TRBJ1-2	.	TGTGCCAGCAGTGAAGCAAGGCAGGGGGCCGGGAACTATGGCTACACCTTC	CASSEARQGAGNYGYTF
.	TRBV5-1	TRBJ2-5	.	TGCGCCAGCAGCTTGATGACAGCTCAAGAGACCCAGTACTTC	CASSLMTAQETQYF
.	TRBV30	TRBJ2-1	.	TGTGCCTGGAGTGTAGGGGGGGCGTCGATTGAGCAGTTCTTC	CAWSVGGASIEQFF
.	TRBV23-1	TRBJ1-3	.	TGCGCCAGCAGTCAATCAGGGGGACCTGGAAACACCATATATTTT	CASSQSGGPGNTIYF
.	TRBV5-5	TRBJ1-5	.	TGTGCCAGCAGGTTAAATCAGCCCCAGCATTTT	CASRLNQPQHF
.	TRBV29-1	TRBJ2-5	.	TGCAGCGTTCTCCAGGGAGGGGGGCCCCAAGAGACCCAGTACTTC	CSVLQGGGPQETQYF
TRBD1	TRBV5-1	TRBJ2-1	.	TGCGCCAGCAGAGTAGTGGAACAGGGGGACAATGAGCAGTTCTTC	CASRVVEQGDNEQFF
.	TRBV7-9	TRBJ2-1	.	TGTGCCAGCAGCCCATTTGACACCTACAATGAGCAGTTCTTC	CASSPFDTYNEQFF
.	TRBV7-2	TRBJ2-7	.	TGTGCCAGCAGCTTACAGGGCCTCTACGAGCAGTACTTC	CASSLQGLYEQYF
.	TRBV7-2	TRBJ1-1	.	TGTGCCAGCAGCTTAGGTCCCATGAACACTGAAGCTTTCTTT	CASSLGPMNTEAFF
TRBD1	TRBV27	TRBJ1-2	.	TGTGCCAGCAGTTTGTTATACAGGGGTAACTTTGATGGCTACACCTTC	CASSLLYRGNFDGYTF
.	TRBV10-1	TRBJ2-1	.	TGCGCCAGCAGTGAGTCTGGGGTCCGGGAGCAGTTCTTC	CASSESGVREQFF
.	TRBV6-6	TRBJ2-1	.	TGTGCCAGCAGTTACAGGCAGGGCCTGAACAATGAGCAGTTCTTC	CASSYRQGLNNEQFF
TRBD2	TRBV5-1	TRBJ2-3	.	TGCGCCAGCGGCTTGGAACTCTCGGGGGGAGGGAATACGCAGTATTTT	CASGLELSGGGNTQYF
.	TRBV5-1	TRBJ1-3	.	TGCGCCAGCAGGCAATCAGGGTACCCTGGAAACACCATATATTTT	CASRQSGYPGNTIYF
.	TRBV5-6	TRBJ1-1	.	TGTGCCAGCAGCTTGAGTAGTGGGGAAGCTTTCTTT	CASSLSSGEAFF
.	TRBV6-5	TRBJ2-5	.	TGTGCCAGCAGTTTTTCCCGGACGGTCCAAGAGACCCAGTACTTC	CASSFSRTVQETQYF
.	TRBV29-1	TRBJ1-5	.	TGCAGCGTCCGAGAGGCGGACCCAGGACAGCCCCAGCATTTT	CSVREADPGQPQHF
.	TRBV28	TRBJ2-3	.	TGTGCCAGCAGTTTACCGCGATTGACCCTCCCCAATACAGATACGCAGTATTTT	CASSLPRLTLPNTDTQYF
TRBD1	TRBV28	TRBJ1-2	once	TGTGCCAGCAGATCCTCCGGGACAGGGCAGGGCTACACCTTC	CASRSSGTGQGYTF
TRBD1	TRBV7-9	TRBJ1-3	.	TGTGCCAGCAGCTTCGGGGGAACAGGGGCCATATATTTT	CASSFGGTGAIYF
.	TRBV7-2	TRBJ1-2	.	TGTGCCAGCAGCATTAACAGGGTTGGCTACACCTTC	CASSINRVGYTF
.	TRBV7-2	TRBJ1-6	.	TGTGCCAGCAGCTTAGTAGGGGGTGATAATTCACCCCTCCACTTT	CASSLVGGDNSPLHF
TRBD1	TRBV6-6	TRBJ1-5	.	TGTGCCAGCAGCCGGGACAGAAAACAGCCCCAGCATTTT	CASSRDRKQPQHF
.	TRBV5-4	TRBJ1-6	.	TGTGCCAGCAGCTTGGACCGAGTAAATTCACCCCTCCACTTT	CASSLDRVNSPLHF
TRBD1	TRBV11-3	TRBJ2-2	.	TGTGCCAGCAGCTCGGGACAGGGAGTCGGAAACACCGGGGAGCTGTTTTTT	CASSSGQGVGNTGELFF
.	TRBV5-1	TRBJ1-5	once	TGCGCCAGCAGCTTGCTGGACAGCAGCAATCAGCCCCAGCATTTT	CASSLLDSSNQPQHF
.	TRBV27	TRBJ1-1	few	TGTGCCAGCAGTCCGACAGTGAACACTGAAGCTTTCTTT	CASSPTVNTEAFF
.	TRBV11-3	TRBJ2-7	.	TGTGCCAGCAGTGGCCCCACCTACGAGCAGTACTTC	CASSGPTYEQYF
.	TRBV7-9	TRBJ1-1	.	TGTGCCAGCAGCTCTACCTCAGGGGAGATAGGTGAAGCTTTCTTT	CASSSTSGEIGEAFF
.	TRBV6-1	TRBJ2-7	.	TGTGCCAGCACCTCGGTCTACGAGCAGTACTTC	CASTSVYEQYF
.	TRBV6-4	TRBJ2-1	.	TGTGCCAGCAGCGAATCACCCTACAATGAGCAGTTCTTC	CASSESPYNEQFF
.	TRBV2	TRBJ2-5	once	TGTGCCAGCAGGTCTCCCCCAAACTTCGGGCAGTACTTC	CASRSPPNFGQYF
.	TRBV28	TRBJ2-1	once	TGTGCCAGCACCCTGGGACTTAACAATGAGCAGTTCTTC	CASTLGLNNEQFF
.	TRBV27	TRBJ2-2	.	TGTGCCAGCAGTCTACAGGGAACCGGGGAGCTGTTTTTT	CASSLQGTGELFF
.	TRBV6-5	TRBJ2-6	.	TGTGCCAGCAGTTACTTCTCTGGGGCCAACGTCCTGACTTTC	CASSYFSGANVLTF
.	TRBV27	TRBJ2-3	.	TGTGCCAGCAGTTTAGGAGCAAGGACAGATACGCAGTATTTT	CASSLGARTDTQYF
.	TRBV2	TRBJ2-1	.	TGTGCCAGCGATAACAATGAGCAGTTCTTC	CASDNNEQFF